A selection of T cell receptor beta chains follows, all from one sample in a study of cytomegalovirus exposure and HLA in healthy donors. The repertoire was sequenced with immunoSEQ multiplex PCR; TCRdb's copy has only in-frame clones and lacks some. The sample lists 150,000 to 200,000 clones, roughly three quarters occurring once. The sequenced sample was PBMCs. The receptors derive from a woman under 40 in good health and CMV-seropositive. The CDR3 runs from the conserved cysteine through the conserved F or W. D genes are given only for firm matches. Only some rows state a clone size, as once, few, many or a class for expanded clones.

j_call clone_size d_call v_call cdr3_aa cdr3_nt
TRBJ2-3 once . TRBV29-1 CSAGTDGNTQYF TGCAGCGCTGGGACTGACGGCAATACGCAGTATTTT
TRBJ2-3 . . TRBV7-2 CASSPTRDSRDTQYF TGTGCCAGCAGTCCAACGAGGGACTCAAGAGATACGCAGTATTTT
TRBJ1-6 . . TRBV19 CASSGVWGDNSPLHF TGTGCCAGTAGTGGGGTATGGGGAGATAATTCACCCCTCCACTTT
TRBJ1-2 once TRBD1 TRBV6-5 CASRGRQGYGYTF TGTGCCAGCAGGGGCAGACAGGGCTATGGCTACACCTTC
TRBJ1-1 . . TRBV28 CASSFGGMETEAFF TGTGCCAGCAGTTTTGGGGGGATGGAAACTGAAGCTTTCTTT
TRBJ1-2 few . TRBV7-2 CASSLETGKRYGYTF TGTGCCAGCAGCTTAGAAACAGGGAAGCGCTATGGCTACACCTTC
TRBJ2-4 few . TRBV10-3 CAISDQGSKNIQYF TGTGCCATCAGTGACCAGGGTTCCAAAAACATTCAGTACTTC
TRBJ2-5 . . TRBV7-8 CASSPRGGAGETQYF TGTGCCAGCAGTCCCCGGGGCGGGGCGGGAGAGACCCAGTACTTC
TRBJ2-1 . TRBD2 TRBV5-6 CASSSASGPYNEQFF TGTGCCAGCAGCTCCGCTAGCGGGCCCTACAATGAGCAGTTCTTC
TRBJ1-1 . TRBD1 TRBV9 CASSVVPGGSRYSEAFF TGTGCCAGCAGCGTAGTCCCAGGGGGCTCTAGGTACTCTGAAGCTTTCTTT
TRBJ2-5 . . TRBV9 CASSVTVAQETQYF TGTGCCAGCAGCGTAACAGTTGCCCAAGAGACCCAGTACTTC
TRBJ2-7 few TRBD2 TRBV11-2 CASSLDERGGIYEQYF TGTGCCAGCAGCTTAGATGAGCGGGGGGGTATCTACGAGCAGTACTTC
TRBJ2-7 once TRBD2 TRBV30 CAWSVRGGAFYEQYF TGTGCCTGGAGTGTACGCGGGGGGGCCTTCTACGAGCAGTACTTC
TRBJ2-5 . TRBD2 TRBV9 CASSGSGGAPQETQYF TGTGCCAGCAGCGGTAGCGGGGGGGCCCCCCAAGAGACCCAGTACTTC
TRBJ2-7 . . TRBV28 CASSTTRFYEQYF TGTGCCAGCAGTACGACACGATTCTACGAGCAGTACTTC
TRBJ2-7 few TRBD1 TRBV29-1 CSVAGTGSHEQYF TGCAGCGTCGCCGGGACAGGGTCACACGAGCAGTACTTC
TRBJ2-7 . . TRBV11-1 CASSLNPARSEQYF TGTGCCAGCAGCCTAAACCCAGCGAGGAGCGAGCAGTACTTC
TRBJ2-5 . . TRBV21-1 CASSKGFFKAETQYF TGTGCCAGCAGCAAAGGGTTCTTCAAAGCAGAGACCCAGTACTTC
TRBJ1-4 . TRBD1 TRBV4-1 CASSQGGQGEKLFF TGCGCCAGCAGCCAAGGAGGACAGGGCGAAAAACTGTTTTTT
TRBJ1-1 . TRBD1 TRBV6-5 CASSPQGAKAFF TGTGCCAGCAGCCCCCAGGGGGCGAAAGCTTTCTTT
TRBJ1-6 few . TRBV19 CASSNSEGSNSPLHF TGTGCCAGTAGTAACTCGGAGGGTAGTAATTCCCCCCTCCACTTT
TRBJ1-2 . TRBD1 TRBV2 CASRKDRVRYGYTF TGTGCCAGCAGAAAAGACAGGGTCCGGTATGGCTACACCTTC
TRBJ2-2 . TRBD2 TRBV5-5 CASRYHPTGGGVTGELFF TGTGCCAGCAGATACCATCCAACGGGTGGGGGGGTAACCGGGGAGCTGTTTTTT
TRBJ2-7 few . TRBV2 CVSRSSYEQYF TGTGTTTCAAGGAGCTCCTACGAGCAGTACTTC
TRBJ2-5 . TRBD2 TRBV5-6 CASSSSGGHPTQYF TGTGCCAGCAGCTCTAGCGGGGGGCACCCGACCCAGTACTTC
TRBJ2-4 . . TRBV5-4 CASSFSQATSSQYF TGTGCCAGCAGCTTTTCCCAGGCCACGTCCAGTCAGTACTTC
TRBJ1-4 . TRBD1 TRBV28 CASSLATGVDPFNEKLFF TGTGCCAGCAGTTTAGCAACAGGGGTTGACCCATTTAATGAAAAACTGTTTTTT
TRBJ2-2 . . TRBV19 CASTEGENTGELFF TGTGCCAGTACCGAAGGGGAGAACACCGGGGAGCTGTTTTTT
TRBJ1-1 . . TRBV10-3 CAISEDSALILMNTEAFF TGTGCCATCAGCGAGGACTCAGCGCTCATTCTCATGAACACTGAAGCTTTCTTT
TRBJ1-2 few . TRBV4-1 CASSPVGGANYGYTF TGCGCCAGCAGCCCGGTGGGGGGAGCAAACTATGGCTACACCTTC
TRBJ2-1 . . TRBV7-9 CASSLQGLHEQFF TGTGCCAGCAGCTTACAGGGGTTGCATGAGCAGTTCTTC
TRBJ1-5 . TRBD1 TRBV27 CASSRGTGGHQPQHF TGTGCCAGCAGTCGAGGGACAGGGGGCCATCAGCCCCAGCATTTT
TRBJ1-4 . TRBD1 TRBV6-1 CASRRGQGFDEKLFF TGTGCCAGCAGGAGGGGACAGGGCTTTGATGAAAAACTGTTTTTT
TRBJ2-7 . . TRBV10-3 CATGVFSYEQYF TGTGCCACCGGGGTCTTCTCCTACGAGCAGTACTTC
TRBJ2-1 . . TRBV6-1 CASSEDRSDEQFF TGTGCCAGCAGTGAAGATCGGTCTGATGAGCAGTTCTTC
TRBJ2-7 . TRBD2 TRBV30 CAWSPGGDYEQYF TGTGCCTGGAGTCCGGGGGGGGACTACGAGCAGTACTTC